These 10 T cell receptor beta chains were sequenced from one sample in a study of CXCR3-negative and CXCR3-positive naive CD8 T cells. Libraries of TRB cDNA were made by 5' RACE and carried UMIs. TCRdb re-called the 5' RACE reads; every CDR3 protein appears as one record, without DNA. The sample data list tens of thousands of distinct CDR3 sequences. The sequenced material came from memory CD8+ T cells from blood. The receptor source for this set is a human donor in good health. Some clones in this sample may be carry-over from other donors' samples.

The chain is built from TRBV6-4 and TRBJ2-2. Germline CDR1 and CDR2: MRHNA and SNTAGT. The CDR3 has 15 amino acids. The CDR3 sequence is CASSDGFPDTGELFF.

The chain has TRBV28 and TRBJ1-1; the TCRdb D gene call, TRBD1, has no DNA to confirm it. CDR1 is MDHEN, CDR2 SYDVKM, per germline. This CDR3 region has 15 residues. This CDR3 reads CASSRDRVMNTEAFF. Based on the CDR3 plus reference TRBV28 and TRBJ1-1, the full variable domain is DVKVTQSSRYLVKRTGEKVFLECVQDMDHENMFWYRQDPGLGLRLIYFSYDVKMKEKGDIPEGYSVSREKKERFSLILESASTNQTSMYLCASSRDRVMNTEAFFGQGTRLTVV.

The chain recombines TRBV18 with TRBJ2-4; TCRdb's D gene call, TRBD1, goes unchecked for lack of DNA. The CDR3 is 16 amino acids. CDR1 and CDR2 (germline): KGHSH, LQKENI. The CDR3 sequence: CASSPGTGPAKNIQYF.

The chain joins TRBV7-2 to TRBJ2-7; without DNA, the TCRdb call of TRBD1 cannot be checked. CDR1 and CDR2 from the germline V gene are SGHTA and FQGNSA. This CDR3 comprises 14 residues. CDR3 loop: CASNSGGGTREQYF.

This chain uses TRBV7-2 with TRBJ2-7. The CDR3 covers 13 residues. The germline V gene encodes CDR1 SGHTA and CDR2 FQGNSA. CDR3: CASSPHLSYEQYF.

The rearrangement joins TRBV19 to TRBJ1-1. Germline assignment: CDR1 LNHDA and CDR2 SQIVND (reference sequence). The CDR3 has 15 residues. The CDR3 protein is CASSMVFSRGTEAFF.

Its frequency marks this clonotype as medium-sized. V gene TRBV4-1 combines with J gene TRBJ2-1. Germline CDR1 and CDR2: MGHRA and YSYEKL. The CDR3 consists of 16 residues. The CDR3 sequence: CASSQDDFSSYNEQFF.

The V call is TRBV7-2, the J call TRBJ2-3; the D call of TRBD2 rests on TCRdb alone, since no DNA is present to check it. Looked up from germline, CDR1 is SGHTA and CDR2 is FQGNSA. The CDR3 spans 14 residues. The CDR3 is CASSFLQAGDTQYF.

V and J are TRBV24-1 and TRBJ2-1. The germline CDR1 and CDR2 sequences are KGHDR and SFDVKD. The CDR3 consists of 13 residues. The CDR3 reads CATSDSGFNEQFF.

This rearrangement joins TRBV5-4 to TRBJ1-2; the TCRdb call, TRBD1, lacks DNA for checking. The CDR3 contains 17 residues. Germline CDR1 is SGHNT and CDR2 is YYREEE (reference sequence). CDR3 amino acids: CASSLEVGQGVHHGYTF.